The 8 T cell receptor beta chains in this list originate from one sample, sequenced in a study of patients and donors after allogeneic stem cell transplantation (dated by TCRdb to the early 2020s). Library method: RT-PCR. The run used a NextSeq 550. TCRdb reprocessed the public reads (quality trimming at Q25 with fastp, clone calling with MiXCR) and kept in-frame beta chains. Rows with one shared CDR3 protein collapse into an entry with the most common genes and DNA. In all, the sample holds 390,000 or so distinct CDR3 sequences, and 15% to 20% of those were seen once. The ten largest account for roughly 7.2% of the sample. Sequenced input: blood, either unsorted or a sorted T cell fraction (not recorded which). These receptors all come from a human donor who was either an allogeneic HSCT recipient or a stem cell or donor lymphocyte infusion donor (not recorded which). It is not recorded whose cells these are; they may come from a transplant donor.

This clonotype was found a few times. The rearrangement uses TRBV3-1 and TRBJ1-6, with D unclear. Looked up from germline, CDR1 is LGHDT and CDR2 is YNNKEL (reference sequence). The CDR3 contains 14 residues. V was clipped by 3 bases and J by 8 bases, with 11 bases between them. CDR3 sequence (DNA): TGTGCCAGCAGCCATCGGACGAAAGATTCACCCCTCCACTTT. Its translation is CASSHRTKDSPLHF.

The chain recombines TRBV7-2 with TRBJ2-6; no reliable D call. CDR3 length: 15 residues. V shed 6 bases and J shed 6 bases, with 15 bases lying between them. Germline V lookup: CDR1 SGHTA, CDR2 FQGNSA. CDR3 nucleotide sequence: TGTGCCAGCAGTTTTCAGACTCCTAAGGCCAACGTCCTGACTTTC. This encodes CASSFQTPKANVLTF.

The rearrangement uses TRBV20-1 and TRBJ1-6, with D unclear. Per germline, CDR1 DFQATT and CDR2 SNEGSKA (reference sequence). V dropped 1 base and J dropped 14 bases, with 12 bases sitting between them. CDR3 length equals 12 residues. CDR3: CSARGGSGSLHF. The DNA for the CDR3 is TGCAGTGCTAGAGGAGGGAGTGGATCCCTCCACTTT.

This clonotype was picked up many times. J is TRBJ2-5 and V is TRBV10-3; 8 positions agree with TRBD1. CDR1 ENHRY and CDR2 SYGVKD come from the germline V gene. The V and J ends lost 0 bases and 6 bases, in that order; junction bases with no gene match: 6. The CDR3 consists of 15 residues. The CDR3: CAISESTGAVQTQYF. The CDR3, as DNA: TGTGCCATCAGTGAGTCGACAGGGGCCGTCCAGACCCAGTACTTC.

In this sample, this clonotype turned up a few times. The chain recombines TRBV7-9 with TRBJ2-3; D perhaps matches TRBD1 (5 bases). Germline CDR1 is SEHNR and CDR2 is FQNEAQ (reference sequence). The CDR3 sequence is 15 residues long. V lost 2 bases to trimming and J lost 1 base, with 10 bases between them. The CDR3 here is CASSLRAGRTDTQYF. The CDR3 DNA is TGTGCCAGCAGCTTAAGGGCAGGGCGCACAGATACGCAGTATTTT. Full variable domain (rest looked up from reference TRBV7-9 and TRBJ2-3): DTGVSQNPRHKITKRGQNVTFRCDPISEHNRLYWYRQTLGQGPEFLTYFQNEAQLEKSRLLSDRFSAERPKGSFSTLEIQRTEQGDSAMYLCASSLRAGRTDTQYFGPGTRLTVL.

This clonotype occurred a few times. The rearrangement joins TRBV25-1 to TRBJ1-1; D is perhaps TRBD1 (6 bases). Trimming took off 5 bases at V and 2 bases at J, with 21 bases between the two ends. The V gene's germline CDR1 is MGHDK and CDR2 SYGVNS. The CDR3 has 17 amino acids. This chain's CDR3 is CASSPPGAVRGNTEAFF. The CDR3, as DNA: TGTGCCAGCAGTCCCCCAGGGGCGGTTAGGGGCAACACTGAAGCTTTCTTT.

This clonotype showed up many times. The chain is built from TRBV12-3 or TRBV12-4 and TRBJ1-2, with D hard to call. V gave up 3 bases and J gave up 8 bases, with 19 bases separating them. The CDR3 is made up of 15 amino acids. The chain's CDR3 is CASSFGVQTPRGYTF. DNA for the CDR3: TGTGCCAGCAGTTTTGGGGTTCAGACGCCTCGGGGCTACACCTTC.

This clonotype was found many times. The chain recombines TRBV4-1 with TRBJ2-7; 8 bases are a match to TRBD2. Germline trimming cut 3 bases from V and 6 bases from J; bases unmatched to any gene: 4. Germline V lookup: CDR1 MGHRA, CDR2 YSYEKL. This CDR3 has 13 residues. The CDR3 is CASSHGLAFEQYF. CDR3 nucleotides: TGCGCCAGCAGCCACGGACTAGCTTTCGAGCAGTACTTC.